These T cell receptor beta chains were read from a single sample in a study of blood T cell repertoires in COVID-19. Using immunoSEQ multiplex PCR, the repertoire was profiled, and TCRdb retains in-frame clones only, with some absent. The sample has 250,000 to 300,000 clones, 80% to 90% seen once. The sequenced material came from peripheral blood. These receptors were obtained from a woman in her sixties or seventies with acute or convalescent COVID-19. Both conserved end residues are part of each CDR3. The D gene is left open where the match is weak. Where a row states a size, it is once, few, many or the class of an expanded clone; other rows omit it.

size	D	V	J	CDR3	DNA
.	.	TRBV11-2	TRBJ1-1	CASSLAGRVTEAFF	TGTGCCAGCAGCTTAGCGGGGAGGGTCACTGAAGCTTTCTTT
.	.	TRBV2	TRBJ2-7	CASRLARGAPYEQYF	TGTGCCAGCAGGCTAGCGCGAGGGGCTCCCTACGAGCAGTACTTC
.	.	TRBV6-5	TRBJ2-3	CASKAGQIQDTQYF	TGTGCCAGCAAGGCGGGACAGATTCAAGATACGCAGTATTTT
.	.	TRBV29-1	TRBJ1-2	CSVEDRNYGYTF	TGCAGCGTTGAAGATCGTAACTATGGCTACACCTTC
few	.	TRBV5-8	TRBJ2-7	CATTSVIHYEQYF	TGTGCCACCACTTCCGTGATCCACTACGAGCAGTACTTC
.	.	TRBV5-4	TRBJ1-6	CASSSNDRTYNSPLHF	TGTGCCAGCAGCTCTAACGACAGGACCTATAATTCACCCCTCCACTTT
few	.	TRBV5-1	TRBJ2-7	CASSFQTDYEQYF	TGCGCCAGCAGCTTTCAAACAGATTACGAGCAGTACTTC
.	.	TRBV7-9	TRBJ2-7	CASSLGTSLYEQYF	TGTGCCAGCAGCTTAGGTACCAGTCTCTACGAGCAGTACTTC
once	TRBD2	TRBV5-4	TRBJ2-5	CASSPGGAGGRETQYF	TGTGCCAGCAGCCCCGGGGGAGCGGGGGGGCGGGAGACCCAGTACTTC
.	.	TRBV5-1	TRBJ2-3	CASSLGGADTQYF	TGCGCCAGCAGCTTGGGCGGCGCAGATACGCAGTATTTT
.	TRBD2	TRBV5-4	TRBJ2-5	CASSLAVRGSQETQYF	TGTGCCAGCAGCTTGGCCGTGCGGGGGAGCCAAGAGACCCAGTACTTC
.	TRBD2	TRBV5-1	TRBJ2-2	CASSLDLAGRTGELFF	TGCGCCAGCAGCTTGGATCTAGCGGGAAGGACCGGGGAGCTGTTTTTT
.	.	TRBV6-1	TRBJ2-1	CASSEASRINEQFF	TGTGCCAGCAGTGAAGCATCCAGGATCAATGAGCAGTTCTTC
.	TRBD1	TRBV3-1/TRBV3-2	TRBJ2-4	CASRAGGASKNIQYF	TGTGCCAGCAGGGCAGGGGGCGCATCCAAAAACATTCAGTACTTC
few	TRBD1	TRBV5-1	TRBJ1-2	CASSLEGQGNYGYTF	TGCGCCAGCAGCTTGGAGGGACAGGGGAACTATGGCTACACCTTC
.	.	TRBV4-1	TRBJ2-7	CASSPATRSYEQYF	TGCGCCAGCAGCCCCGCTACGCGATCCTACGAGCAGTACTTC
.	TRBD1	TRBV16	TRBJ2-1	CASSQSSRGSEQFF	TGTGCCAGCAGCCAATCGTCCAGGGGGTCTGAGCAGTTCTTC
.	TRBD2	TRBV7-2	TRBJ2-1	CASSFSGGYPNEQFF	TGTGCCAGCAGCTTTAGCGGGGGCTACCCTAATGAGCAGTTCTTC
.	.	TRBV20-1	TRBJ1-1	CSARVVPEAFF	TGCAGTGCTAGAGTAGTTCCTGAAGCTTTCTTT
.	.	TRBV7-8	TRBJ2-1	CASSLQRNEQFF	TGTGCCAGCAGCCTTCAGCGCAATGAGCAGTTCTTC
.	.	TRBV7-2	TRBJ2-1	CASSLTWSSYNEQFF	TGTGCCAGCAGCTTAACCTGGAGCTCCTACAATGAGCAGTTCTTC
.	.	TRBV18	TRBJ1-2	CASSPNGEFGYTF	TGTGCCAGCTCACCTAACGGTGAGTTTGGCTACACCTTC
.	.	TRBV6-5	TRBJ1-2	CASLSRAGYTF	TGTGCCAGTCTTAGCAGGGCTGGCTACACCTTC
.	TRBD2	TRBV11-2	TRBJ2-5	CASSFFSGKQETQYF	TGTGCCAGCAGCTTTTTTAGCGGGAAGCAAGAGACCCAGTACTTC
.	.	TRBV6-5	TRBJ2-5	CASSPPRRVQETQYF	TGTGCCAGCAGTCCCCCCCGCAGGGTCCAAGAGACCCAGTACTTC
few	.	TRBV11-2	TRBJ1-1	CASSLEWQGGDTEAFF	TGTGCCAGCAGCCTAGAATGGCAGGGCGGAGACACTGAAGCTTTCTTT